The 5 T cell receptor beta chains below come from one sample, sequenced in a study of T-cell memory formation after mild COVID-19. In TCRdb, the 5' RACE reads were re-called with MiXCR into one record per CDR3 protein. The table records just under 350,000 distinct CDR3 sequences, approximately 13% of them present only once. Input material: PBMCs or a T cell subset sorted from them (not recorded which). The receptors shown here come from a man aged 18 to 30 who had mild COVID-19 (a few samples of this study predate the infection). Cell type and time point are not known.

The genes are TRBV4-1 and TRBJ1-2; D is unresolved. The CDR3 is made up of 15 amino acids. Germline CDR1 reads MGHRA; CDR2 reads YSYEKL. Trimming pared 1 base from V and 3 bases from J, leaving 12 bases between. Here the CDR3 reads CASSQVLSDDYGYTF. The CDR3 DNA is TGCGCCAGCAGCCAAGTCTTATCCGACGACTATGGCTACACCTTC.

The rearrangement links TRBV10-3 to TRBJ2-7, with D hard to call. Germline values: CDR1 ENHRY, CDR2 SYGVKD. The CDR3 extends over 15 amino acids. Trimming stripped 6 bases from V and 2 bases from J, with 17 bases between. This CDR3 is CAISPGGGAAYEQYV. CDR3 DNA: TGTGCCATCAGCCCCGGTGGCGGAGCAGCCTACGAGCAGTACGTC.

This clonotype was observed a handful of times. The chain employs TRBV20-1 and TRBJ1-1; D remains ambiguous. CDR1 and CDR2 from the germline V gene are DFQATT and SNEGSKA (reference sequence). V lost 1 base, J lost 3 bases, and 9 bases lay in between. This CDR3 spans 13 amino acids. The CDR3 DNA reads TGCAGTGCTAGAGGAACGGACTACACTGAAGCTTTCTTT. This encodes CSARGTDYTEAFF.

This clonotype was picked up a small number of times. The rearrangement joins TRBV7-2 to TRBJ1-4; 10 positions match TRBD1. With V trimmed by 5 bases and J by 7 bases, 7 bases remained unmatched. This CDR3 comprises 15 residues. Germline CDR1 reads SGHTA; CDR2 reads FQGNSA. The CDR3 DNA follows: TGTGCCAGCAGCGACAGGACAGGGGGACTTGAAAAACTGTTTTTT. The encoded protein is CASSDRTGGLEKLFF.

This clonotype turned up a few times. The V gene is TRBV6-2 or TRBV6-3, the J gene TRBJ2-3; weak D call: TRBD2 (6 bases). Germline loops: CDR1 MNHEY, CDR2 SVGEGT. Between the trimmed V and J ends, which lost 6 bases and 6 bases, there was a span of 10 bases. The CDR3 has 12 residues. The CDR3 sequence is CASSGGADTQYF. CDR3 sequence (DNA): TGTGCCAGCAGCGGCGGGGCCGATACGCAGTATTTT.